Presented here are 17 T cell receptor beta chains from one specimen sequenced in a study of identical twins listed by TCRdb under 2016. Libraries were prepared through 5' RACE. The sequencer was an Illumina HiSeq 2000. In TCRdb, the public reads were trimmed at Q25 with fastp and aligned with MiXCR, with productive beta chains retained. Entries that share a CDR3 protein sequence are merged under the most common genes and DNA. The sample yields about 240,000 distinct CDR3 sequences; more than 9.5% were counted once. The ten largest make up under 4.5% of the sample. The same sample was also used in a study of yellow fever vaccine responses in identical twins.

The sample consisted of memory (CD45RO+) T cells sorted from blood. What this sample's cell subset or site label stands for: CD45RO+ enriched T cells. The receptor source for this set is a woman aged 18-35 years in good health.

This chain joins TRBV6-2 or TRBV6-3 and TRBJ2-7; the match to TRBD2 covers 8 bases. Germline V gene sequence: CDR1 MNHEY, CDR2 SVGEGT. CDR3 size: 15 residues. The trim removed 6 bases at V and 3 bases at J, leaving 10 bases unmatched. CDR3 sequence reads: CASSERGLAYYEQYF. Here the CDR3 DNA reads TGTGCCAGCAGCGAAAGAGGACTAGCATACTACGAGCAGTACTTC.

This clonotype was detected ten times or more. The DNA of the CDR3 is TGTGCCAGCAGCCGACGGACTAGCGGGGCGGGGGAGACCCAGTACTTC. Encoded protein: CASSRRTSGAGETQYF. The rearrangement uses TRBV3-1 and TRBJ2-5; 12 nucleotides match TRBD2. The CDR3 is 16 residues long. Germline CDR1 and CDR2: LGHDT and YNNKEL (reference sequence). V dropped 4 bases and J dropped 5; count of bases not matched to a gene: 8.

This clonotype was picked up a small number of times. This rearrangement joins TRBV4-1 to TRBJ2-2, with TRBD2 as a possible D gene (6 bases). The germline V gene encodes CDR1 MGHRA and CDR2 YSYEKL. This CDR3 is 15 amino acids long. Between the trimmed V and J ends, which lost 4 bases and 1 base, there was a span of 10 bases. Written as DNA, the CDR3 is TGCGCCAGCAGCCGGGGTAGCGGGAACACCGGGGAGCTGTTTTTT. It is translated as CASSRGSGNTGELFF.

The chain couples TRBV3-1 to TRBJ1-1; no definite D call. From germline, CDR1 is LGHDT and CDR2 YNNKEL (reference sequence). This CDR3 spans 13 amino acids. Trimming pared 5 bases from V and 5 bases from J, leaving 12 bases between. CDR3 sequence reads: CASSFMPETEAFF. CDR3 nucleotide sequence: TGTGCCAGCAGCTTTATGCCCGAGACTGAAGCTTTCTTT.

The chain joins TRBV9 to TRBJ2-5, with a possible D match to TRBD2 (6 bases). CDR1 SGDLS and CDR2 YYNGEE come from the germline V gene. This CDR3 is 15 amino acids long. V dropped 3 bases and J dropped 2 bases, with 14 bases sitting between them. DNA for the CDR3: TGTGCCAGCAGCGGCGGGACTCTCGGGCAAGAGACCCAGTACTTC. Its protein is CASSGGTLGQETQYF.

There are a few counts of this clonotype. V is TRBV4-2 and J is TRBJ2-7; D uncertain. Germline CDR1 LGHNA, CDR2 YNFKEQ. V lost 0 bases, J lost 0 bases, and 9 bases lay in between. This CDR3 comprises 15 residues. As DNA, the CDR3 is TGTGCCAGCAGCCAAGACGACGGAAGCTCCTACGAGCAGTACTTC. Translating it yields CASSQDDGSSYEQYF.

The rearrangement links TRBV7-2 to TRBJ2-3; D is possibly TRBD1 (5 bases). Trimming left V 0 bases short and J 2 bases short, with 6 bases between. This CDR3 has 14 amino acids. Germline V gene sequence: CDR1 SGHTA, CDR2 FQGNSA. The CDR3 protein is CASSLADNTDTQYF. CDR3 in DNA: TGTGCCAGCAGCTTAGCGGACAACACAGATACGCAGTATTTT.

This clonotype was counted between two and nine times. The chain carries TRBV6-1 and TRBJ2-5; D may be TRBD1 (5 bases). V dropped 7 bases and J dropped 2 bases, with 11 bases sitting between them. CDR3 length: 13 amino acids. From germline, CDR1 is MNHNS and CDR2 SASEGT. CDR3 region: CASKGQVQETQYF. In nucleotides, the CDR3 is TGTGCCAGCAAGGGGCAGGTTCAAGAGACCCAGTACTTC.

This clonotype was seen a few times. The gene calls are TRBV7-2 and TRBJ2-7; 9 bases match TRBD2. The CDR3 length is 16 residues. Germline CDR1 is SGHTA and CDR2 is FQGNSA. Trimming at V came to 0 bases and at J to 3 bases, leaving 6 bases not matched to a gene. CDR3 loop: CASSLASSGGRYEQYF. The CDR3 nucleotides read TGTGCCAGCAGCTTAGCCTCCAGCGGGGGGCGCTACGAGCAGTACTTC.

This clonotype has ten or more counts. At one boundary the junction diverges from the germline segment, which might be a read error. The CDR3 DNA reads as TGTGCTAGCAGCCCCGTTCCATCCAATGAGCAGTTCTTC. Translated: CASSPVPSNEQFF. The chain has TRBV7-7 and TRBJ2-1; D is unclear. Germline lookup yields CDR1 SSHAT and CDR2 FNYEAQ (reference sequence). CDR3 length: 13 residues. The full variable domain, its missing parts supplied by reference TRBV7-7 and TRBJ2-1, is GAGVSQSPRYKVTKRGQDVTLRCDPISSHATLYWYQQALGQGPEFLTYFNYEAQPDKSGLPSDRFSAERPEGSISTLTIQRTEQRDSAMYRCASSPVPSNEQFFGPGTRLTVL.

This clonotype was seen only a few times. This chain connects TRBV20-1 to TRBJ2-3; 11 nucleotides line up with TRBD2. Germline values: CDR1 DFQATT, CDR2 SNEGSKA (reference sequence). This CDR3 is 12 amino acids long. The CDR3 sequence is CIIAGGTDTQYF. The DNA for the CDR3 is TGCATCATAGCGGGGGGGACAGATACGCAGTATTTT.

This clonotype was recorded a few times. V and J are TRBV7-2 and TRBJ1-1; 7 bases agree with TRBD1. The CDR3 runs to 15 residues. From germline, CDR1 is SGHTA and CDR2 FQGNSA. Trimming took 5 bases from V and 1 from J; bases not matched to a gene: 7. The CDR3 sequence: CASSLKTGTNTEAFF. DNA of the CDR3: TGTGCCAGCAGCCTAAAGACAGGGACGAACACTGAAGCTTTCTTT.

There are many counts of this clonotype. This rearrangement joins TRBV25-1 to TRBJ1-1; TRBD1 is a possible D gene (6 bases). There are 13 residues in the CDR3. Germline values: CDR1 MGHDK, CDR2 SYGVNS. Trimming removed 4 bases from V and 10 bases from J, with 16 bases in between. The CDR3 DNA reads as TGTGCCAGCAGTGGGATACAGGGTAAGGGAGCTTTCTTT. It translates to CASSGIQGKGAFF.

This clonotype was counted at least ten times. V and J are TRBV5-5 and TRBJ1-2; D ambiguous. V was trimmed by 0 bases and J by 4 bases, leaving 13 bases between them. Germline CDR1 and CDR2: SGHKS and YYEKEE (reference sequence). CDR3 length equals 15 residues. The CDR3 DNA is TGTGCCAGCAGCTTGGGGAGCCTGGTTGGCTATGGCTACACCTTC. It yields the protein CASSLGSLVGYGYTF.

The chain uses TRBV30 and TRBJ2-1; TRBD2 aligns across 8 bases. Per germline, CDR1 GTSNPN and CDR2 SVGIG (reference sequence). Germline trimming cut 0 bases from V and 6 bases from J; bases unmatched to any gene: 7. The length of the CDR3 is 15 residues. As DNA, the CDR3 is TGTGCCTGGAGTGTAGCGGGGGTGATGGGCAATGAGCAGTTCTTC. It is translated as CAWSVAGVMGNEQFF.

This clonotype showed up just a few times. The chain carries TRBV7-2 and TRBJ1-6; D is undetermined. CDR1 is SGHTA and CDR2 is FQGNSA in the germline V gene. V lost 7 bases and J lost 8, with 6 bases in between. This CDR3 region has 11 residues. The CDR3: CASKRDSPLHF. Written as DNA, the CDR3 is TGTGCCAGCAAACGGGATTCACCCCTCCACTTT.

This clonotype was seen a handful of times. The rearrangement uses TRBV12-3 or TRBV12-4 and TRBJ2-3; D is uncertain. With 1 base removed from V and 7 bases from J, the gap between germline ends came to 9 bases. CDR3 length: 13 amino acids. CDR3 region: CASSLVRRNTQYF. The DNA for the CDR3 is TGTGCCAGCAGTTTAGTGCGCAGAAATACGCAGTATTTT.